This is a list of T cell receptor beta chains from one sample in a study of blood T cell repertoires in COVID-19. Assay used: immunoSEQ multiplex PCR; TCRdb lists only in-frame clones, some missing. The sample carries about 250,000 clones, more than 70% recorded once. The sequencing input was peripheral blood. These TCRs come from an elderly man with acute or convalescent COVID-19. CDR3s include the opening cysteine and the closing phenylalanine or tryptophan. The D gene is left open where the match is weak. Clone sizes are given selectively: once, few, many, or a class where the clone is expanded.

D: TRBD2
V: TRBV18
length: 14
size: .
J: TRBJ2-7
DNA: TGTGCCAGCTCGGTAGCGGGAGGGTCCTACGAGCAGTACTTC
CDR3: CASSVAGGSYEQYF

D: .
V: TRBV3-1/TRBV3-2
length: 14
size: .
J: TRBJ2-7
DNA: TGTGCCAGCAGCCAAGGTCTCCAAACAGAGGAGCAGTACTTC
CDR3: CASSQGLQTEEQYF

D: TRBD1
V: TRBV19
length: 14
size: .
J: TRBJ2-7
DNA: TGTGCCAGTAGTTTTGGGACAGGAGCTTACGAGCAGTACTTC
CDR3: CASSFGTGAYEQYF

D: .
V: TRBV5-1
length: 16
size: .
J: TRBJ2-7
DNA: TGCGCCAGCAGCTCGGACCATGCGGGCCAGGCCCCCGAGCAGTACTTC
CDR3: CASSSDHAGQAPEQYF

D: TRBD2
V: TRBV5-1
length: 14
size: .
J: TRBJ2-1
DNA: TGCGCCAGCAGCGAGGGACTAGCGGGGACTGAGCAGTTCTTC
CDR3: CASSEGLAGTEQFF

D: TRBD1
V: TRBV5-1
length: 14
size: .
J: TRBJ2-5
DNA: TGCGCCAGCAGAACAGGGGGCGAGCCAGAGACCCAGTACTTC
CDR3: CASRTGGEPETQYF

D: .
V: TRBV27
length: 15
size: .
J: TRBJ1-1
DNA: TGTGCCAGCAGTTTATCGAGGTATGCGAACACTGAAGCTTTCTTT
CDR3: CASSLSRYANTEAFF

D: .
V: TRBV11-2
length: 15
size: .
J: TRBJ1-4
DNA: TGTGCCAGCAGCTTAGATGGGCAGGGCCGTGAAAAACTGTTTTTT
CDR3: CASSLDGQGREKLFF

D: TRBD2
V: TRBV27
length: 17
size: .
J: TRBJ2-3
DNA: TGTGCCAGCAGTTTAGAGATGGGCGGGGGGTCCACAGATACGCAGTATTTT
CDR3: CASSLEMGGGSTDTQYF

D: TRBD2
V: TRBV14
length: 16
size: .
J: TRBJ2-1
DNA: TGTGCCAGCAGCCAAGATCTGCTAGCGGGACGGGAGGAGCAGTTCTTC
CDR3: CASSQDLLAGREEQFF

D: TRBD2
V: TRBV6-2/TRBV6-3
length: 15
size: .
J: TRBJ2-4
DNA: TGTGCCAGCAGCCTTACTAGCGGGGGGAAAAACATTCAGTACTTC
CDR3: CASSLTSGGKNIQYF

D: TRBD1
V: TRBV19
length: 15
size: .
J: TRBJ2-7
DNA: TGTGCCAGTAGGACGGGACAGGGACTCTCCTACGAGCAGTACTTC
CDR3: CASRTGQGLSYEQYF

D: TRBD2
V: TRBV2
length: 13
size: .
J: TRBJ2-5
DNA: TGTGCCAGCAGTGCGGGAGGGTGGGAGACCCAGTACTTC
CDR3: CASSAGGWETQYF

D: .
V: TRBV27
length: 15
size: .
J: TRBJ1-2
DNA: TGTGCCAGCAGTTCGTCGCAGGGCCAAGCTTACGGCTACACCTTC
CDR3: CASSSSQGQAYGYTF

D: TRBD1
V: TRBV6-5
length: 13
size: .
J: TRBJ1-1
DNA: TGTGCCAGCAGTTTCGACAGGGGGACTGAAGCTTTCTTT
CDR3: CASSFDRGTEAFF

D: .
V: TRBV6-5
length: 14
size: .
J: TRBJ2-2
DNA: TGTGCCACCCAGGGGGGTTGGACTGCCGGGGAGCTGTTTTTT
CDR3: CATQGGWTAGELFF

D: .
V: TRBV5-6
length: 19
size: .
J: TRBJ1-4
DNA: TGTGCCAGCCGCCTGAACCGAACCGAAATTTGGAGGGAAGGTGAAAAACTGTTTTTT
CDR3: CASRLNRTEIWREGEKLFF

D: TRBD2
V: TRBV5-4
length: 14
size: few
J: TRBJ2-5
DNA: TGTGCCAGCAGCCCTCGGGGGGGGGAAGAGACCCAGTACTTC
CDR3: CASSPRGGEETQYF

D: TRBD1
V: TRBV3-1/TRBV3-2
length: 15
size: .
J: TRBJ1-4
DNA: TGTGCCAGCAGCGGGCCGACAGGGGTGGATGAAAAACTGTTTTTT
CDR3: CASSGPTGVDEKLFF

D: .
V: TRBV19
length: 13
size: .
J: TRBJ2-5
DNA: TGTGCCAGTAGTATCACCGCCGCGGAGACCCAGTACTTC
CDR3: CASSITAAETQYF

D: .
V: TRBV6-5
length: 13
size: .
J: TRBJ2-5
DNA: TGTGCCAGCAGGGCTCCCTCTCAGGAGACCCAGTACTTC
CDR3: CASRAPSQETQYF

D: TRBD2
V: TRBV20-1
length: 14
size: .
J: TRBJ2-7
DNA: TGCAGTGCTAGTCTTGCGGGAGGGCCGGTGGAGCAGTACTTC
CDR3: CSASLAGGPVEQYF

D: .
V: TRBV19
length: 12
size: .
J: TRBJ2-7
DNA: TGTGCCAGTAGAGGTAGCGGATACGAGCAGTACTTC
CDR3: CASRGSGYEQYF

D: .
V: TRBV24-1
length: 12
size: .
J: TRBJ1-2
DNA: TGTGCCACCAGTGTACCCGGGTATGGCTACACCTTC
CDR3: CATSVPGYGYTF

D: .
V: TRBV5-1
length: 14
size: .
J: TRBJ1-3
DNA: TGCGCCAGCAGCCCAGGGGAGCCTGGAAACACCATATATTTT
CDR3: CASSPGEPGNTIYF

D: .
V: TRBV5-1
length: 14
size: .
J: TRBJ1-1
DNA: TGCGCCAGCAGCCCTTCCCCCACGGTTTCGCGAGCTTTCTTT
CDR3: CASSPSPTVSRAFF

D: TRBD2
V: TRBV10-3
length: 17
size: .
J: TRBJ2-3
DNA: TGTGCCATCAGTGCACGAGGGACTAGCGGGGGAGGGGATACGCAGTATTTT
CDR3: CAISARGTSGGGDTQYF

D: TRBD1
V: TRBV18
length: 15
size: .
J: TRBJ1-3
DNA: TGTGCCAGCTCAGGGGGACAGCTTCATGGAAACACCATATATTTT
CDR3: CASSGGQLHGNTIYF

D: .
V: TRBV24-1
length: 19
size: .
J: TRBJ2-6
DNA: TGTGCCACCAGTGGCCCAGGGGGGTCGGCAGCCTCTGGGGCCAACGTCCTGACTTTC
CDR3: CATSGPGGSAASGANVLTF

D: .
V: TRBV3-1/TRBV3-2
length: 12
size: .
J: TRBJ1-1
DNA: TGTGCCAGCAGCCCGAGTAACACTGAAGCTTTCTTT
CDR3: CASSPSNTEAFF

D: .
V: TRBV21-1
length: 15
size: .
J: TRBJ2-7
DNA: TGTGCCAGCAGCAAAGGACAGGGGGAGTTCTACGAGCAGTACTTC
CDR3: CASSKGQGEFYEQYF

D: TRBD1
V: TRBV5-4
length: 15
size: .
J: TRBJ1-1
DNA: TGTGCCAGCAGCTACGGGACAGGGAGAGGGACTGAAGCTTTCTTT
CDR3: CASSYGTGRGTEAFF

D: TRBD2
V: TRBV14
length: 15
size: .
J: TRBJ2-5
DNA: TGTGCCAGCAGCCTACTACTAGCGGCCCAAGAGACCCAGTACTTC
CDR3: CASSLLLAAQETQYF

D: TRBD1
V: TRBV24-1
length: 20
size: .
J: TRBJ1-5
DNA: TGTGCCACCAGTGACTCCGACAGGGGGTACCGGGGGTATAGCAATCAGCCCCAGCATTTT
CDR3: CATSDSDRGYRGYSNQPQHF

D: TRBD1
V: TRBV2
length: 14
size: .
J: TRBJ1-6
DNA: TGTGCCAGCAGTCTGACAGGGGGCGGTTCACCCCTCCACTTT
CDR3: CASSLTGGGSPLHF

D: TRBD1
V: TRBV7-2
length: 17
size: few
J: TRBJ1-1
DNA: TGTGCCAGCAGCTTAGGAATCAGGGGGTTAAGTTTGACTGAAGCTTTCTTT
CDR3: CASSLGIRGLSLTEAFF

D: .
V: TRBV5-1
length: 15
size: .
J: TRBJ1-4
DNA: TGCGCCAGCAGCTTGAATGGGGCCGGTAATGAAAAACTGTTTTTT
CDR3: CASSLNGAGNEKLFF

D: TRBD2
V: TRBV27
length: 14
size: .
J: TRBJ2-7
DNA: TGTGCCAGCAGTTTTCAGCGGGACCTTTCCGAGCAGTACTTC
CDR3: CASSFQRDLSEQYF

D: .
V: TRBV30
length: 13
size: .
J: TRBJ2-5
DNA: TGTGCCTGGAGTGTCGGACAGCAAGAGACCCAGTACTTC
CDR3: CAWSVGQQETQYF

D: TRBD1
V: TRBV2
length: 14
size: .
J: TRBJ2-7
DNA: TGTGCCAGCAGTTCGAGGACAGGGCAGAACGAGCAGTACTTC
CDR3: CASSSRTGQNEQYF

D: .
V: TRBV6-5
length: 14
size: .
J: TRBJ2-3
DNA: TGTGCCACCACCAGGGCAGATGCCACAGATACGCAGTATTTT
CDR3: CATTRADATDTQYF